The entry below describes one T cell receptor (beta chain). What it binds is unknown. The trim removed 5 bases at V and 3 bases at J, leaving 9 bases unmatched. Germline V gives CDR1 SGHAT, CDR2 FQNNGV. CDR3 length: 16 amino acids. The sample belongs to a study of PD-1 blockade in mismatch repair-deficient tumors. Across the study: All were previously treated, progressing patients with eleven to twelve mismatch repair-deficient cancer types. Overall study findings and caveats: Tumor-resident clones, often absent from pretreatment blood, expanded after pembrolizumab and then contracted.

Three pembrolizumab responders had their TCRs sequenced. Sequencing used immunoSEQ multiplex PCR; TCRdb keeps in-frame clones, though not all of them. Of 100,000 to 150,000 clones in the sample, approximately 90% are singletons; the top ten hold about 14%. The source material was peripheral blood, sampled 44 weeks after starting pembrolizumab. The chain joins TRBV11-2 to TRBJ2-7, with 11 bases identical to TRBD2. This receptor was identified in an adult with mismatch repair-deficient cancer. Written as DNA, the CDR3 is TGTGCCAGCAGCCCCATCTTGACTAGCGGGAACTACGAGCAGTACTTC. It encodes CASSPILTSGNYEQYF. The variable domain in full, completed from reference TRBV11-2 and TRBJ2-7, reads EAGVAQSPRYKIIEKRQSVAFWCNPISGHATLYWYQQILGQGPKLLIQFQNNGVVDDSQLPKDRFSAERLKGVDSTLKIQPAKLEDSAVYLCASSPILTSGNYEQYFGPGTRLTVT.